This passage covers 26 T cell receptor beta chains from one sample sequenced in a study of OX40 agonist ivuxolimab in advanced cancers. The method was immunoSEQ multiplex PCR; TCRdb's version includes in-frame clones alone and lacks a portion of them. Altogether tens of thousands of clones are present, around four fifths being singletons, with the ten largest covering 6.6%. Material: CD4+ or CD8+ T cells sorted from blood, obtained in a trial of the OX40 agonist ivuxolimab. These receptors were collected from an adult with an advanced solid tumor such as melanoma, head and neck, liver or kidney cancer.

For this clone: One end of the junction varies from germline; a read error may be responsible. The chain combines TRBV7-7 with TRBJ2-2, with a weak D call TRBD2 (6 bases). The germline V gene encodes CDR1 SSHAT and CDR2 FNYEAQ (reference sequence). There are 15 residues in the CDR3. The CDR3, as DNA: TGTGCTAGCAGCTCGGCCGGGCGGGGTGCCGGGGAGCTGTTTTTT. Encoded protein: CASSSAGRGAGELFF.

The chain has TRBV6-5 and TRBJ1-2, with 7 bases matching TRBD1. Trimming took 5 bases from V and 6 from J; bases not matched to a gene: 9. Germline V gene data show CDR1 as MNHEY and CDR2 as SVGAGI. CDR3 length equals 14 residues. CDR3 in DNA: TGTGCCAGCAGTCCCAGACAGGGACTGGATGGCTACACCTTC. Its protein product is CASSPRQGLDGYTF.

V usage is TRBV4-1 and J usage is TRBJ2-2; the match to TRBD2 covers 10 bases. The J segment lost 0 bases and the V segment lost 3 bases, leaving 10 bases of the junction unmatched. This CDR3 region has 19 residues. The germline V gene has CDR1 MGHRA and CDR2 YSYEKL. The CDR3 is CASSHPILAGAPNTGELFF. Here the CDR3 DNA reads TGCGCCAGCAGCCACCCAATCCTAGCGGGGGCACCGAACACCGGGGAGCTGTTTTTT.

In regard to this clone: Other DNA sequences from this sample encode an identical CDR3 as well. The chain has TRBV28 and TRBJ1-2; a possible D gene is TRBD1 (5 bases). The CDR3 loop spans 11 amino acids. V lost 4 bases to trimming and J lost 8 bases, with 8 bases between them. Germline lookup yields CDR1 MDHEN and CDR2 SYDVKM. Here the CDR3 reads CASSSSGGYTF. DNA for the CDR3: TGTGCCAGCAGTTCCTCAGGGGGCTACACCTTC.

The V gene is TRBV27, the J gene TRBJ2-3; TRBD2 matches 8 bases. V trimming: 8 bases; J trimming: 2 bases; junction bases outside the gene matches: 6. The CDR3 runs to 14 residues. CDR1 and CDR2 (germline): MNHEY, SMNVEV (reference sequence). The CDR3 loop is CASGRRGVTDTQYF. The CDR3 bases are TGTGCCAGCGGGAGGCGGGGGGTCACAGATACGCAGTATTTT.

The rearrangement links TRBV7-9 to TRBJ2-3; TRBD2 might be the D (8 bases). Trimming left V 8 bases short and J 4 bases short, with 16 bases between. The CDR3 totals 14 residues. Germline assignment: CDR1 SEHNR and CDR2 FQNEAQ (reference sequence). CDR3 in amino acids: CASQQGRGADTQYF. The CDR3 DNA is TGTGCCAGCCAACAGGGGCGGGGGGCAGATACGCAGTATTTT.

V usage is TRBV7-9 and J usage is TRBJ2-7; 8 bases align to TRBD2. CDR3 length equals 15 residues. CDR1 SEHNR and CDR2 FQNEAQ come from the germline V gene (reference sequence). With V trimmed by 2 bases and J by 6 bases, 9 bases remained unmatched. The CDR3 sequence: CASSLTASGFSEQYF. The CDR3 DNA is TGTGCCAGCAGCTTAACGGCTAGCGGGTTCAGCGAGCAGTACTTC. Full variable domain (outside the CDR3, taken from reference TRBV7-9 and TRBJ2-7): DTGVSQNPRHKITKRGQNVTFRCDPISEHNRLYWYRQTLGQGPEFLTYFQNEAQLEKSRLLSDRFSAERPKGSFSTLEIQRTEQGDSAMYLCASSLTASGFSEQYFGPGTRLTVT.

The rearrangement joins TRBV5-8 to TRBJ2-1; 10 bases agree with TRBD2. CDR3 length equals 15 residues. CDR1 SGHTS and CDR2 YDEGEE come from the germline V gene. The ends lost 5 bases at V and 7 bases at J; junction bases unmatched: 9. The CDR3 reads CASSSGTSAWNEQFF. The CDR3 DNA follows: TGTGCCAGCAGTAGCGGGACTAGCGCTTGGAATGAGCAGTTCTTC.

The CDR3 coding sequence is TGTACCCGAGGGGCTAGCGGGAGGGCGGAGGAGCAGTTCTTC. Translating it yields CTRGASGRAEEQFF. V usage is TRBV7-4 and J usage is TRBJ2-1; 12 nucleotides align to TRBD2. Per the germline V gene, CDR1 is SGHVT and CDR2 is SQSDAQ. CDR3 size: 14 residues.

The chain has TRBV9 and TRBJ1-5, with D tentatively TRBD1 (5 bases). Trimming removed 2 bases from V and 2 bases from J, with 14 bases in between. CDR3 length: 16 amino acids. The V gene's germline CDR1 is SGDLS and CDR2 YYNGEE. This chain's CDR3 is CASSVGAGSGNQPQHF. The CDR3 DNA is TGTGCCAGCAGCGTGGGAGCAGGGAGCGGCAATCAGCCCCAGCATTTT.

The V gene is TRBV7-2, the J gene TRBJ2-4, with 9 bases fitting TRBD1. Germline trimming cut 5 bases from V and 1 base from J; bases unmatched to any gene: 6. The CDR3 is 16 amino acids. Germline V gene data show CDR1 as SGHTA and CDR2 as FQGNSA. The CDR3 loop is CASSHRDRAAKNIQYF. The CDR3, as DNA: TGTGCCAGCAGCCACCGGGACAGGGCGGCCAAAAACATTCAGTACTTC.

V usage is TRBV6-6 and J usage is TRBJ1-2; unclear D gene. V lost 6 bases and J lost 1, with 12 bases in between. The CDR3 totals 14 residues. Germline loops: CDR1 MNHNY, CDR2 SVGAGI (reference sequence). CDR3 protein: CASRRPEGNYGYTF. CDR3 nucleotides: TGTGCCAGCAGGCGGCCCGAGGGTAACTATGGCTACACCTTC.

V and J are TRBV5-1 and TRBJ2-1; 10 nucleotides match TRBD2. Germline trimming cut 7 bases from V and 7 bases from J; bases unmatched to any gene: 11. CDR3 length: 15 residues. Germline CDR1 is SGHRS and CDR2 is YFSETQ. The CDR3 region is CASGDGAGGQNEQFF. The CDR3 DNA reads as TGCGCCAGCGGGGATGGAGCGGGAGGGCAGAATGAGCAGTTCTTC.

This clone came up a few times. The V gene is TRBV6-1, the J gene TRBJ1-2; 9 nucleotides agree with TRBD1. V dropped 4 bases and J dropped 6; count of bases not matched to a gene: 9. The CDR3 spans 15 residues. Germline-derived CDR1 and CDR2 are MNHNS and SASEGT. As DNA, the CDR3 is TGTGCCAGCAGTGCCCGACAGGGGGGAAGGGATGGCTACACCTTC. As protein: CASSARQGGRDGYTF.

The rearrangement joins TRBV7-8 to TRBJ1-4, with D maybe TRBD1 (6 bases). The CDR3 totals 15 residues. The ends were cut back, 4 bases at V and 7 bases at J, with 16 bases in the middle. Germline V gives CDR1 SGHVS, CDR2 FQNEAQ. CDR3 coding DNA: TGTGCCAGCAGCTCAAGGGGGGGCCTAGGTGAAAAACTGTTTTTT. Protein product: CASSSRGGLGEKLFF.

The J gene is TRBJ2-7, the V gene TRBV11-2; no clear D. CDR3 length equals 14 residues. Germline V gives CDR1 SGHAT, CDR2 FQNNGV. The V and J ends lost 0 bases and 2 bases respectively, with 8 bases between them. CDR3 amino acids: CASSLDHTPYEQYF. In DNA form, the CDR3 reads TGTGCCAGCAGCTTAGATCATACACCCTACGAGCAGTACTTC.

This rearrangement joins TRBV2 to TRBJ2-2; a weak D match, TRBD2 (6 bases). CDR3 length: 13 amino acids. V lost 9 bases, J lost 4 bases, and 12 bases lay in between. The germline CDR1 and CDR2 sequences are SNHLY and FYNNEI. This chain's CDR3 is CASRGLLTGELFF. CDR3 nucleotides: TGTGCCAGTCGGGGACTTCTCACCGGGGAGCTGTTTTTT.

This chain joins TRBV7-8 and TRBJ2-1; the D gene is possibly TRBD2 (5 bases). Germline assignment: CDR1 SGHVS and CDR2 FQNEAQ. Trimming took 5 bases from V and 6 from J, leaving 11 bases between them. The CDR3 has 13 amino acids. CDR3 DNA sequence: TGTGCCAGCAGCCCAGACTACCGCAATGAGCAGTTCTTC. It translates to CASSPDYRNEQFF.

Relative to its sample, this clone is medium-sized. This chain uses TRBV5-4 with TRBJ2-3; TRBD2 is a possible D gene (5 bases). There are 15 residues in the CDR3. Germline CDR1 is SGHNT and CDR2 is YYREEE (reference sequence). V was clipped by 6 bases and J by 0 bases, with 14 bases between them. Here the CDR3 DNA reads TGTGCCAGCACCATATCCCGGACTAGCACAGATACGCAGTATTTT. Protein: CASTISRTSTDTQYF.

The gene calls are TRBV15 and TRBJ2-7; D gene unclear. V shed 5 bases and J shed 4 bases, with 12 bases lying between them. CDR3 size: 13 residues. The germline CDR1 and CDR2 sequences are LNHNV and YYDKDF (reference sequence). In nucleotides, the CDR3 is TGTGCCACCAGCCACCCGGACGGGTACGAGCAGTACGTC. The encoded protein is CATSHPDGYEQYV.

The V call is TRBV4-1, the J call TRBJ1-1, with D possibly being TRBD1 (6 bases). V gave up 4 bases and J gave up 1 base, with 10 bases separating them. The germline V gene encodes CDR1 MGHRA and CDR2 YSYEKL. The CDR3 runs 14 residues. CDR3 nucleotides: TGCGCCAGCAGCCCAGGCAGGGGGAACACTGAAGCTTTCTTT. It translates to CASSPGRGNTEAFF.

As DNA, the CDR3 is TGTGCCATCGGGGGAGCGATCAGACCCTACAATGAGCAGTTCTTC. Translation: CAIGGAIRPYNEQFF. The V gene is TRBV10-3, the J gene TRBJ2-1; D assignment may be TRBD1 or TRBD2 (5 bases each). Trimming pared 8 bases from V and 2 bases from J, leaving 16 bases between. CDR1 is ENHRY, CDR2 SYGVKD, per germline. The CDR3 has 15 residues.

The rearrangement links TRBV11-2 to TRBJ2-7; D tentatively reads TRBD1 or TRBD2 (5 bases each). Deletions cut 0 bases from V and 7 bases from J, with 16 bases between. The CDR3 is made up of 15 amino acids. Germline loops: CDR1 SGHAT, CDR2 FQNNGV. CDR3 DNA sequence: TGTGCCAGCAGCTTAGAAGATCCCTGGGGGTGGGAGCAGTACTTC. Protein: CASSLEDPWGWEQYF.

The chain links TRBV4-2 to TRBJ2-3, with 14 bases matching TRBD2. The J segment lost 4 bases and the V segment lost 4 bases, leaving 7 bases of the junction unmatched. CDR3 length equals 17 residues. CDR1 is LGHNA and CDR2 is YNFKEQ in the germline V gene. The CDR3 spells CASSPPLTSGGADTQYF. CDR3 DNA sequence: TGTGCCAGCAGCCCACCCTTGACTAGCGGGGGGGCAGATACGCAGTATTTT.

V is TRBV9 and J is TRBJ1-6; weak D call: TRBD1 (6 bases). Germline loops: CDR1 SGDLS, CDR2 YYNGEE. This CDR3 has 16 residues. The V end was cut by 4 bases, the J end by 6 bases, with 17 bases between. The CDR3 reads CASSSPGGRANSPLHF. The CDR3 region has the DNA TGTGCCAGCAGCTCGCCGGGGGGCAGGGCTAATTCACCCCTCCACTTT. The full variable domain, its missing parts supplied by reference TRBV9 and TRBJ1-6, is DSGVTQTPKHLITATGQRVTLRCSPRSGDLSVYWYQQSLDQGLQFLIQYYNGEERAKGNILERFSAQQFPDLHSELNLSSLELGDSALYFCASSSPGGRANSPLHFGNGTRLTVT.

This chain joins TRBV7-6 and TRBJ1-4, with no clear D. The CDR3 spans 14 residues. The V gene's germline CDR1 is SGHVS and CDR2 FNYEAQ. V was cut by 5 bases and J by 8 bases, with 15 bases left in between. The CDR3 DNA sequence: TGTGCCAGCAGCCCATCTGGGCCCTTGGAAAAACTGTTTTTT. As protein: CASSPSGPLEKLFF.